The source of this TCR beta chain is a study of OX40 agonist ivuxolimab in advanced cancers. The CDR3 has 13 residues. The germline V and J ends were trimmed by 3 bases and 6 bases, with 9 bases remaining between them. CDR1 and CDR2 (germline): LNHDA, SQIVND (reference sequence). TCRdb's copy holds only in-frame clones and misses some; the assay was immunoSEQ multiplex PCR. Among about 14,000 clones, around 80% were seen once, and the ten largest hold around 14%. The chain recombines TRBV19 with TRBJ2-1; weak D call: TRBD2 (6 bases). The origin of this receptor is an adult with an advanced solid tumor such as melanoma, head and neck, liver or kidney cancer. The specimen was CD4+ or CD8+ T cells sorted from blood, collected in a trial of the OX40 agonist ivuxolimab. CDR3 sequence (DNA): TGTGCCAGTAGTATTCAAGCGGGCAATGAGCAGTTCTTC. Amino acid sequence: CASSIQAGNEQFF.